Listed below are T cell receptor beta chains from one sample, sequenced in a study of T-cell memory formation after mild COVID-19. MiXCR was run by TCRdb on the 5' RACE reads, yielding one entry per CDR3 protein. The sample includes fewer than 200,000 distinct CDR3 sequences, 10% to 15% of them seen just once. The sample consisted of PBMCs or a T cell subset sorted from them (not recorded which). The receptor source for this set is a man in his late teens or twenties who had mild COVID-19 (a few samples of this study predate the infection). Cell type and time point are not known. The CDR3 runs from the conserved cysteine through the conserved F or W. The D gene is left open where the match is weak. Clone sizes are given selectively: once, few, many, or a class where the clone is expanded.

>-|few|TRBV12-3/TRBV12-4|TRBJ2-1
TGTGCCAGCAGAACCTCGCCCCGGCATGAGCAGTTCTTC
CASRTSPRHEQFF
>-|-|TRBV9|TRBJ2-1
TGTGCCAGCAGCGTAGACAGCAGGCAGTTCTTC
CASSVDSRQFF
>TRBD2|few|TRBV9|TRBJ2-1
TGTGCCAGCAGCCCCAGGGGGGTAGCGGGGGGGGTTATCGATGAGCAGTTCTTC
CASSPRGVAGGVIDEQFF
>-|few|TRBV6-5|TRBJ2-3
TGTGCCAGCGAGGACGACACAGATACGCAGTATTTT
CASEDDTDTQYF
>-|-|TRBV6-5|TRBJ2-7
TGTGCCAGCAGTTACTCAGCCGGGGTTTACGAGCAGTACTTC
CASSYSAGVYEQYF
>-|few|TRBV5-1|TRBJ1-1
TGCGCCAGCAGCCAACCGGGGGGGGAAGCTTTCTTT
CASSQPGGEAFF
>-|-|TRBV6-2/TRBV6-3|TRBJ2-7
TGTGCCAGCAGTTGGAGGGACCTCTACGAGCAGTACTTC
CASSWRDLYEQYF
>-|-|TRBV11-3|TRBJ1-3
TGTGCCAGCAGCTTAGATGGAGGGACTGGAAACACCATATATTTT
CASSLDGGTGNTIYF
>-|-|TRBV18|TRBJ2-1
TGTGCCAGCTCACCCCCGAGGCGGACCGGAGACTACAATGAGCAGTTCTTC
CASSPPRRTGDYNEQFF
>-|few|TRBV7-3|TRBJ2-4
TGTGCCAGCAGCCCCGGGACAGCCAAAAACATTCAGTACTTC
CASSPGTAKNIQYF
>-|few|TRBV6-6|TRBJ1-1
TGTGCCAGCAGTTACGGGCAAGACACTGAAGCTTTCTTT
CASSYGQDTEAFF
>-|few|TRBV24-1|TRBJ1-2
TGTGCCACCAGTCGGGGGACGAACTATGGCTACACCTTC
CATSRGTNYGYTF
>-|few|TRBV7-2|TRBJ2-7
TGTGCCAGCAGCTTAGTTTGGACAGTTGCCTACGAGCAGTACTTC
CASSLVWTVAYEQYF
>-|-|TRBV2|TRBJ1-1
TGTGCCAGCAGAACAACGGGGGGTTTTGGTGAAGCTTTCTTT
CASRTTGGFGEAFF
>TRBD1|-|TRBV19|TRBJ1-5
TGTGCCAGTAGGGGGACAGGGTCTAGCAATCAGCCCCAGCATTTT
CASRGTGSSNQPQHF
>-|few|TRBV18|TRBJ2-1
TGTGCCAGCTCAGAGAGGCCAGGGGAAGGATATGAGCAGTTCTTC
CASSERPGEGYEQFF
>-|few|TRBV6-5|TRBJ1-6
TGTGCCAGCAGTTACGCCGTGGGGAGTTCACCCCTCCACTTT
CASSYAVGSSPLHF
>-|few|TRBV19|TRBJ1-1
TGTGCCAGTAGTATAGATCGGAGGACAACTGAAGCTTTCTTT
CASSIDRRTTEAFF
>-|few|TRBV11-2|TRBJ2-5
TGTGCCAGCAGCTTACCGGGGGGCGGGCAAGAGACCCAGTACTTC
CASSLPGGGQETQYF
>TRBD1|-|TRBV7-2|TRBJ1-2
TGTGCCAGCAGCTTCGACAGGGACTATGGCTACACCTTC
CASSFDRDYGYTF
>-|few|TRBV7-2|TRBJ2-5
TGTGCCAGCAGCTTAGCGCTGGGGGAGACCCAGTACTTC
CASSLALGETQYF
>TRBD1|few|TRBV6-5|TRBJ1-1
TGTGCCAGCAGTTCCCCGTACGAAGGGGGCAACACTGAAGCTTTCTTT
CASSSPYEGGNTEAFF
>-|-|TRBV20-1|TRBJ1-1
TGCAGTGCTAGGGAGACAGCGAACACTGAAGCTTTCTTT
CSARETANTEAFF
>TRBD1|few|TRBV5-1|TRBJ2-3
TGCGCCAGCAGCCCTACTTCAGGGGGCGCGGGCACAGATACGCAGTATTTT
CASSPTSGGAGTDTQYF
>-|many|TRBV12-3/TRBV12-4|TRBJ2-1
TGTGCCAGCCGCCGAGGATCTCGGACGGAATCGTGGAATGAGCAGTTCTTC
CASRRGSRTESWNEQFF
>-|-|TRBV7-2|TRBJ1-1
TGTGCCAGCAGCCGACAGAGGTCGAACACTGAAGCTTTCTTT
CASSRQRSNTEAFF
>-|-|TRBV20-1|TRBJ1-1
TGCAGTGCTAGAGGGGGATTGAACACTGAAGCTTTCTTT
CSARGGLNTEAFF
>TRBD1|-|TRBV6-2/TRBV6-3|TRBJ1-3
TGTGCCAGCGGGCGGACAGGGTTGTATGGAAACACCATATATTTT
CASGRTGLYGNTIYF
>TRBD2|-|TRBV20-1|TRBJ2-2
TGCAGTGCTAGAGTAGCGGGGGCTCTCATCGGGGAGCTGTTTTTT
CSARVAGALIGELFF
>TRBD2|few|TRBV7-2|TRBJ2-3
TGTGCCAGCAGCTTAGAGAGACTAGCGGGGGGGGATACGCAGTATTTT
CASSLERLAGGDTQYF
>TRBD2|many|TRBV5-1|TRBJ2-3
TGCGCCAGCAGCATAGCGGGAACAGATACGCAGTATTTT
CASSIAGTDTQYF
>-|few|TRBV29-1|TRBJ2-3
TGCAGTACGGGGGCTGGCACAGATACGCAGTATTTT
CSTGAGTDTQYF
>TRBD1|many|TRBV27|TRBJ2-5
TGTGCCAGCAGCTTACAGGGACAGGGTATCGCCCAGTACTTC
CASSLQGQGIAQYF
>-|few|TRBV5-1|TRBJ1-3
TGCGCCAGCAGCGAGGGGTTATACTCTGGAAACACCATATATTTT
CASSEGLYSGNTIYF
>TRBD1|few|TRBV7-2|TRBJ1-6
TGTGCCAGCAGCTTAGGGAACAGGGGGAATTCACCCCTCCACTTT
CASSLGNRGNSPLHF
>TRBD1|-|TRBV24-1|TRBJ1-2
TGTGCCACCGGGACAGACAGCTATGGCTACACCTTC
CATGTDSYGYTF
>-|-|TRBV7-6|TRBJ2-7
TGTGCCAGCAGCTTAGAGGAAGGGAACGAGCAGTACTTC
CASSLEEGNEQYF
>-|few|TRBV7-9|TRBJ2-3
TGTGCCAGCAGTCGCGCCCCTGAAGGGAGGGGGCGGACAGATACGCAGTATTTT
CASSRAPEGRGRTDTQYF
>-|-|TRBV7-2|TRBJ2-3
TGTGCCAGCAGCTTAGTGGGACGCACAGATACGCAGTATTTT
CASSLVGRTDTQYF
>TRBD2|-|TRBV7-2|TRBJ2-3
TGTGCCAGCACCTGGTCTAGCGGGATTGATGCAGATACGCAGTATTTT
CASTWSSGIDADTQYF
>-|many|TRBV12-3/TRBV12-4|TRBJ2-3
TGTGCCAGCAGTTTACGCCAGGTCACAGATACGCAGTATTTT
CASSLRQVTDTQYF
>-|-|TRBV5-5|TRBJ1-2
TGTGCCAGCAGCCCGGCGCGGGGAGCCAGAGTGGGCTACACCTTC
CASSPARGARVGYTF